This TCR beta chain was profiled in a study of shared clonotypes between healthy human individuals. TCRdb's table, derived via immunoSEQ multiplex PCR, lists solely in-frame clones and lacks some. Of about 2.4 million clones listed, approximately 93% were seen once; the top ten hold approximately 0.36%. The CDR3 has 13 amino acids. V was clipped by 1 base and J by 0 bases, with 2 bases between them. CDR1 SGHTS and CDR2 YDEGEE come from the germline V gene. The chain uses TRBV5-8 and TRBJ1-5; D gene unclear. Sequencing was carried out using naive CD4+ T cells from PBMCs. Subset here: CD45RA+ positively selected. This receptor was identified in a man younger than 35 in good health. Some clones in this sample may be carry-over from other donors' samples. The CDR3 reads CASSLNSNQPQHF. As DNA, the CDR3 is TGTGCCAGCAGCTTGAATAGCAATCAGCCCCAGCATTTT.